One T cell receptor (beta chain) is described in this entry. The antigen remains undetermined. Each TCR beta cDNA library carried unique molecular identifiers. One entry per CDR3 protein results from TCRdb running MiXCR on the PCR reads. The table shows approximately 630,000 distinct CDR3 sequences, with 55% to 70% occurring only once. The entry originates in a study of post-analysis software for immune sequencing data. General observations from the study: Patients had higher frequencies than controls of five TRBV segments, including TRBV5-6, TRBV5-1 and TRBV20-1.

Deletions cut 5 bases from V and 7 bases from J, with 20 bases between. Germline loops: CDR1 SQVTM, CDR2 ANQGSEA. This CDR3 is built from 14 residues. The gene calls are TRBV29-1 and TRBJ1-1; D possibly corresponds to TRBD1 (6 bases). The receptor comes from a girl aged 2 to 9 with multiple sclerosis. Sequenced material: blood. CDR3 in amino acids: CSVRGARGDGEAFF. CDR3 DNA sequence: TGCAGCGTTCGGGGGGCGCGCGGTGATGGTGAAGCTTTCTTT.